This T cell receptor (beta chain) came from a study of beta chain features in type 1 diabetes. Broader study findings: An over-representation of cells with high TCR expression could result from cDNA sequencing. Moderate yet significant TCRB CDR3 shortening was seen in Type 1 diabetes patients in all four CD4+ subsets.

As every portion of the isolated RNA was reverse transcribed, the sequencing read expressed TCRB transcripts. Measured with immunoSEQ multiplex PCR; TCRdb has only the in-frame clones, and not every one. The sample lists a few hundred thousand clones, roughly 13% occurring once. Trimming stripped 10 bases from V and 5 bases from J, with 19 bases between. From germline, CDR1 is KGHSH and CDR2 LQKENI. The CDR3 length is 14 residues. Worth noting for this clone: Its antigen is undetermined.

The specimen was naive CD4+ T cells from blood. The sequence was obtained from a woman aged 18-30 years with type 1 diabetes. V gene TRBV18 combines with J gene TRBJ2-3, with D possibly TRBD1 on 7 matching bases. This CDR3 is CATQQGQGGDTQYF. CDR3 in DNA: TGTGCCACCCAACAGGGGCAGGGAGGAGATACGCAGTATTTT.